These 27 T cell receptor beta chains were sequenced from one sample in a study of CD4 T cells in relation to SARS-CoV-2 and coronaviruses (dated by TCRdb to the early 2020s). For these receptors, no antigen is known. CD4+ T cells from unexposed donors were collected before the COVID-19 pandemic (2011-2018). Following 10 days of culture, the EasySep CD4+ T cell isolation kit was used to isolate CD4+ T cells. Libraries were prepared through the immunoSEQ multiplex PCR assay. As stored in TCRdb, this immuneACCESS dataset retains in-frame rearrangements with V and J assigned. A fraction of the clones does not appear; measured against another copy, unresolved V genes explain less than half of the discrepancy, and the remainder lacks a known reason. The sample table shows more than 9,500 clones, and more than 55% are seen once. The ten largest clones capture 6% to 9.5% of the sample. Material: CD4+ T cells from PBMCs, cultured in vitro. The origin of the receptors is a human donor in good health.

The chain uses TRBV24-1 and TRBJ2-5; 12 nucleotides match TRBD2. The germline V gene encodes CDR1 KGHDR and CDR2 SFDVKD. The CDR3 length is 17 residues. With 4 bases clipped from V and 3 bases from J, the junction kept 8 bases outside the gene matches. CDR3 DNA sequence: TGTGCCACCAGTGACGGAACTAGCGGGAGGAGGAAAGAGACCCAGTACTTC. Translated, it gives CATSDGTSGRRKETQYF.

The V and J genes are TRBV6-5 and TRBJ1-1, with D possibly TRBD1 on 5 matching bases. The CDR3 has 14 residues. V was shortened by 8 bases and J by 1 base, with 14 bases between the two germline ends. Germline V gives CDR1 MNHEY, CDR2 SVGAGI. CDR3 region: CASGYFRGNTEAFF. In nucleotides, the CDR3 is TGTGCCAGCGGGTACTTTAGGGGGAACACTGAAGCTTTCTTT.

The table lists this clone with a few counts. The chain is built from TRBV12-3 or TRBV12-4 and TRBJ1-4, with D uncertain. The CDR3 extends over 12 amino acids. Between the trimmed V and J ends, which lost 7 bases and 8 bases, there was a span of 11 bases. The CDR3 is CASKTSGEKLFF. CDR3 DNA: TGTGCCAGCAAGACTTCCGGAGAAAAACTGTTTTTT.

The rearrangement links TRBV2 to TRBJ2-5; D is unresolved. This CDR3 is 12 amino acids long. The V gene lost 5 bases and the J gene lost 0 bases, with 4 bases spanning the gap. Germline lookup yields CDR1 SNHLY and CDR2 FYNNEI. The CDR3 loop is CASSFYQETQYF. The CDR3 region has the DNA TGTGCCAGCAGTTTTTACCAAGAGACCCAGTACTTC.

V and J are TRBV21-1 and TRBJ2-7; the table's TRBD1 call for D was not verified on the DNA. TRBV21-1 counts as a pseudogene. There are 16 residues in the CDR3. CDR3 amino acids: CASRPDRGYFPYEQYF. The CDR3 coding sequence is TGTGCCAGCAGGCCGGACAGGGGATACTTTCCCTACGAGCAGTACTTC.

V is TRBV27 and J is TRBJ2-5, with 12 bases fitting TRBD1. Germline CDR1 is MNHEY and CDR2 is SMNVEV (reference sequence). Losses at the gene ends were 5 bases for V and 5 bases for J; bases not matched to a gene: 6. The CDR3 covers 15 residues. CDR3 sequence: CASSPGTGGAETQYF. The CDR3 DNA follows: TGTGCCAGCAGTCCGGGGACAGGGGGCGCGGAGACCCAGTACTTC.

The genes are TRBV6-4 and TRBJ1-3; D unclear. Germline values: CDR1 MRHNA, CDR2 SNTAGT. V shed 6 bases and J shed 4 bases, with 7 bases lying between them. CDR3 length: 12 residues. The CDR3 DNA reads as TGTGCCAGCAGGGGGAAAGGAAACACCATATATTTT. It codes for CASRGKGNTIYF.

This sequence joins TRBV30 and TRBJ1-1, with a possible D match to TRBD1 (6 bases). Germline lookup yields CDR1 GTSNPN and CDR2 SVGIG (reference sequence). Trimming pared 8 bases from V and 0 bases from J, leaving 13 bases between. The CDR3 sequence is 13 residues long. The CDR3 DNA reads TGTGCCCTTGACAGGCCAATGAACACTGAAGCTTTCTTT. Translating it yields CALDRPMNTEAFF.

This chain uses TRBV28 with TRBJ1-6; possible D gene TRBD1, 6 bases. Germline assignment: CDR1 MDHEN and CDR2 SYDVKM. V lost 8 bases and J lost 7, with 27 bases in between. The CDR3 length is 18 residues. The CDR3 sequence is CASLPGVRGTIFNSPLHF. CDR3 nucleotide sequence: TGTGCCAGCCTCCCTGGGGTTAGGGGGACTATCTTCAATTCACCCCTCCACTTT.

The V gene is TRBV19, the J gene TRBJ2-7; 10 nucleotides line up with TRBD2. Trimming cost V 6 bases and J 4 bases; bases outside gene matches: 6. Germline-derived CDR1 and CDR2 are LNHDA and SQIVND (reference sequence). This CDR3 contains 14 residues. CDR3 amino acids: CASSLAGASYEQYF. CDR3 bases: TGTGCCAGTAGCCTAGCGGGAGCGTCTTACGAGCAGTACTTC.

The J gene is TRBJ1-3, the V gene TRBV10-2; D is uncertain. V dropped 4 bases and J dropped 0 bases, with 16 bases sitting between them. Germline CDR1 reads WSHSY; CDR2 reads SAAADI. CDR3 length: 17 amino acids. The CDR3 DNA reads TGCGCCAGCAGTGCTTCTATCACTACGGACTCTGGAAACACCATATATTTT. Protein sequence: CASSASITTDSGNTIYF.

This clone has only a few counts. V is TRBV7-9 and J is TRBJ1-5; D might be TRBD1 (5 bases). The CDR3 length is 15 residues. V lost 5 bases to trimming and J lost 4 bases, with 15 bases between them. CDR1 is SEHNR, CDR2 FQNEAQ, per germline (reference sequence). The CDR3 nucleotides are TGTGCCAGCAGCCAGGGATCTACCACAAATCAGCCCCAGCATTTT. Residues: CASSQGSTTNQPQHF.

The table lists this clone with a few counts. The chain carries TRBV5-1 and TRBJ2-5; 7 positions match TRBD1. The CDR3 has 15 residues. CDR1 and CDR2 (germline): SGHRS, YFSETQ. V was pared by 4 bases and J by 5 bases, with 11 bases of the junction left unmatched. This CDR3 is CASSAGTEPRETQYF. DNA for the CDR3: TGCGCCAGCAGCGCCGGGACAGAACCACGTGAGACCCAGTACTTC. The whole variable domain, filled in from reference TRBV5-1 and TRBJ2-5, reads KAGVTQTPRYLIKTRGQQVTLSCSPISGHRSVSWYQQTPGQGLQFLFEYFSETQRNKGNFPGRFSGRQFSNSRSEMNVSTLELGDSALYLCASSAGTEPRETQYFGPGTRLLVL.

The V and J genes are TRBV3-1 (or the pseudogene TRBV3-2) and TRBJ2-6; the D gene is possibly TRBD1 (6 bases). This CDR3 spans 17 amino acids. The germline V gene has CDR1 LGHDT and CDR2 YNNKEL (reference sequence). V was shortened by 4 bases and J by 4 bases, with 17 bases between the two germline ends. CDR3 DNA sequence: TGTGCCAGCAGCCCGCGGGCACAGGGATCAGGGGCCAACGTCCTGACTTTC. Translation: CASSPRAQGSGANVLTF.

The chain is built from TRBV24-1 and TRBJ2-1; D remains ambiguous. Per germline, CDR1 KGHDR and CDR2 SFDVKD. V was clipped by 0 bases and J by 7 bases, with 6 bases between them. CDR3 length: 13 amino acids. CDR3 amino acids: CATSDLSRNEQFF. The CDR3 bases are TGTGCCACCAGTGATTTGTCCCGTAATGAGCAGTTCTTC.

J is TRBJ2-1 and V is TRBV19, with 8 bases lining up with TRBD2. Germline V gives CDR1 LNHDA, CDR2 SQIVND (reference sequence). Germline trimming cut 4 bases from V and 2 bases from J; bases unmatched to any gene: 7. The CDR3 is 16 residues long. CDR3 bases: TGTGCCAGTAGTAACGCTCTAGCGGGCGCCTACAATGAGCAGTTCTTC. It is translated as CASSNALAGAYNEQFF.

The V gene is TRBV5-1, the J gene TRBJ2-1; no reliable D call. The CDR3 is 12 residues long. CDR1 and CDR2 from the germline V gene are SGHRS and YFSETQ. V gave up 5 bases and J gave up 4 bases, with 7 bases separating them. CDR3 nucleotide sequence: TGCGCCAGCAGTTCCGGATACAATGAGCAGTTCTTC. Translated: CASSSGYNEQFF.

The chain links TRBV6-2 or TRBV6-3 to TRBJ2-2, with a tentative D call TRBD2 (6 bases). Germline V CDR1 and CDR2: MNHEY, SVGEGT. The CDR3 has 17 residues. The V gene lost 5 bases and the J gene lost 3 bases, with 19 bases spanning the gap. In DNA form, the CDR3 reads TGTGCCAGCAGTACTATTCGACTAGGTGACTACACCGGGGAGCTGTTTTTT. Protein product: CASSTIRLGDYTGELFF.

J is TRBJ2-7 and V is TRBV2; D is unclear. The germline V gene encodes CDR1 SNHLY and CDR2 FYNNEI. The CDR3 has 13 amino acids. The V gene lost 9 bases and the J gene lost 5 bases, with 17 bases spanning the gap. The CDR3 region has the DNA TGTGCCAGTACAAAAGGCGCTTACGACGAGCAGTACTTC. Protein: CASTKGAYDEQYF.

The V and J genes are TRBV29-1 and TRBJ2-5; tentatively, D is TRBD2 (5 bases). From germline, CDR1 is SQVTM and CDR2 ANQGSEA. The germline V and J ends were trimmed by 7 bases and 5 bases, with 20 bases remaining between them. This CDR3 has 14 amino acids. The CDR3 DNA is TGCAGCGCTTCCCGCGGGCCCTTATGGGAGACCCAGTACTTC. Its protein is CSASRGPLWETQYF.

In DNA form, the CDR3 reads TGTGCCAGCAGCTCCCAATTACTCACAGATACGCAGTATTTT. It yields the protein CASSSQLLTDTQYF. J is TRBJ2-3 and V is TRBV7-8; no reliable D call. V lost 4 bases, J lost 2 bases, and 10 bases lay in between. The germline V gene has CDR1 SGHVS and CDR2 FQNEAQ. The CDR3 is made up of 14 amino acids.

V gene TRBV19 combines with J gene TRBJ1-4, with 10 positions matching TRBD1. The germline V gene encodes CDR1 LNHDA and CDR2 SQIVND (reference sequence). The ends lost 9 bases at V and 5 bases at J; junction bases unmatched: 3. The length of the CDR3 is 13 residues. CDR3 sequence reads: CASTGQGNEKLFF. The CDR3 DNA reads TGTGCCAGCACGGGACAGGGGAATGAAAAACTGTTTTTT.

The V call is TRBV5-1, the J call TRBJ1-1; TRBD1 is a possible D gene (5 bases). The germline V gene encodes CDR1 SGHRS and CDR2 YFSETQ. Deletions cut 4 bases from V and 4 bases from J, with 17 bases between. This CDR3 is built from 15 residues. The CDR3 nucleotides are TGCGCCAGCAGCGGGGGGGACGGCATGTCCACTGAAGCTTTCTTT. Translated: CASSGGDGMSTEAFF.

Only a few counts were recorded for this clone. This chain links TRBV5-1 with TRBJ1-1; TRBD1 matches at 7 bases. The CDR3 loop spans 19 amino acids. With 2 bases clipped from V and 0 bases from J, the junction kept 16 bases outside the gene matches. Germline CDR1 SGHRS, CDR2 YFSETQ. CDR3 coding DNA: TGCGCCAGCAGCTTCCGACGACAGGGAGAAACTAACCTGAACACTGAAGCTTTCTTT. Its protein product is CASSFRRQGETNLNTEAFF.

V gene TRBV28 combines with J gene TRBJ1-4, with 8 bases matching TRBD1. With V trimmed by 3 bases and J by 7 bases, 4 bases remained unmatched. CDR1 and CDR2 (germline): MDHEN, SYDVKM. This CDR3 contains 14 residues. The CDR3 reads CASSFQGASEKLFF. The CDR3 DNA reads TGTGCCAGCAGTTTCCAGGGGGCGAGTGAAAAACTGTTTTTT.

The J gene is TRBJ2-2, the V gene TRBV18; possibly TRBD2 for D (6 bases). The V gene lost 2 bases and the J gene lost 6 bases, with 10 bases spanning the gap. The CDR3 length is 14 residues. Per the germline V gene, CDR1 is KGHSH and CDR2 is LQKENI. The CDR3 coding sequence is TGTGCCAGCTCACCAGGGGGAGGAGCCGGGGAGCTGTTTTTT. It codes for CASSPGGGAGELFF.

This clone was seen a handful of times. The chain joins TRBV6-1 to TRBJ2-7, with TRBD2 matching over 8 bases. V trimming: 5 bases; J trimming: 9 bases; junction bases outside the gene matches: 3. There are 11 residues in the CDR3. Germline V gene data show CDR1 as MNHNS and CDR2 as SASEGT. In DNA, the CDR3 is TGTGCCAGCAGTTTAGCGGGACTGCAGTACTTC. Its translation is CASSLAGLQYF.